Detailed here is one T cell receptor (beta chain). Its cognate antigen is unknown. V shed 6 bases, J shed 2 bases, and the junction held 9 bases outside the gene matches. Germline CDR1 reads MNHEY; CDR2 reads SMNVEV (reference sequence). This CDR3 has 15 amino acids. This record belongs to a study of cytomegalovirus exposure and HLA in healthy donors. Regarding the study as a whole: Some TCR beta chains (over 150 of them) were listed as cytomegalovirus-associated. According to a later analysis, TCR clusters from the first cohort tended to co-occur in the approximately 120 validation repertoires.

The repertoire was sequenced with immunoSEQ multiplex PCR; TCRdb's copy has only in-frame clones and lacks some. The sample carries about 120,000 clones, approximately 81% recorded once. The material sequenced was PBMCs. The gene calls are TRBV27 and TRBJ2-7, with 8 bases aligning to TRBD1. The clonotype originates from a woman between 25 and 40 years old in good health and CMV-seronegative. The CDR3 here is CASRPGQGFPYEQYF. The DNA of the CDR3 is TGTGCCAGCAGGCCCGGACAGGGATTCCCCTACGAGCAGTACTTC.